Listed below are T cell receptor beta chains from one sample, sequenced in a study of CD8 T cells in ankylosing spondylitis. TCRdb re-analysed the 5' RACE reads in MiXCR, keeping a single row per CDR3 protein. The sample lists fewer than 750,000 distinct CDR3 sequences; 15% to 20% were seen once. The sequenced sample consisted of blood, either unsorted or a sorted T cell fraction (not recorded which). The receptors were sampled from a male donor with ankylosing spondylitis. Both conserved end residues are part of each CDR3. Fields, in order: V gene, CDR3 protein.

TRBV29-1,CSVEETGKTTGELFF
TRBV28,CASMAGGGSYEQYF
TRBV29-1,CSVPQGAGGYTF
TRBV20-1,CSAGPAQLAGDNEQFF
TRBV12-3/TRBV12-4,CASSTQVGYEQYF
TRBV15,CATSRDLAGSSYNEQFF
TRBV18,CASSPNLAGAYSGANVLTF
TRBV28,CASSFDLRTSEAYEQYF
TRBV7-2,CASSKRDYLFVNEQFF
TRBV20-1,CSARGPSGGRGMNTEAFF
TRBV5-1,CASSAGGRGNSPLHF
TRBV4-3,CASSPLVTGGDEQYF
TRBV12-3/TRBV12-4,CASSQLDKNTEAFF
TRBV15,CATSRDRLSDEQYF
TRBV29-1,CSVGGDGQGAYGYTF